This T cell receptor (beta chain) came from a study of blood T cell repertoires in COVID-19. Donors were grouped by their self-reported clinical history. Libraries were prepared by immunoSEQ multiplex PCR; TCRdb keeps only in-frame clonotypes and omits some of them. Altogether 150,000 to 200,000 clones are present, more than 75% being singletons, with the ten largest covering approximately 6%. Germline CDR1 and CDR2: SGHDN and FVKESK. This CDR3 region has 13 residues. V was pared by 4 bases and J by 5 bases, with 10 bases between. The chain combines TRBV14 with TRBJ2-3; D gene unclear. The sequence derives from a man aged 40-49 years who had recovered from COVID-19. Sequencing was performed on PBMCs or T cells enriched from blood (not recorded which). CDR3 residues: CASSPLPGDTQYF. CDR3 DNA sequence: TGTGCCAGCAGCCCGCTCCCCGGAGATACGCAGTATTTT.